This TCR beta chain comes out of a study of T-cell reconstitution after alpha-beta-depleted transplantation in children. The CDR3 contains 13 residues. V shed 3 bases and J shed 6 bases, with 8 bases lying between them. TCRbeta library preparation incorporated unique molecular identifiers. TCRdb redid the calling of the PCR reads with MiXCR, one entry per CDR3 protein. The sample has about 120,000 distinct CDR3 sequences, about 9.3% seen once; the top ten hold 8%. There are many counts of this clonotype. The receptor was isolated from a human donor who donated a stem cell graft to a child with acute lymphoblastic leukemia. J is TRBJ2-2 and V is TRBV12-3 or TRBV12-4; D remains ambiguous. Sample: PBMCs from the stem cell graft donor, taken from the stem cell graft. Here the CDR3 DNA reads TGTGCCAGCAGTTTGAGGTGGGCCGGGGAGCTGTTTTTT. This encodes CASSLRWAGELFF.